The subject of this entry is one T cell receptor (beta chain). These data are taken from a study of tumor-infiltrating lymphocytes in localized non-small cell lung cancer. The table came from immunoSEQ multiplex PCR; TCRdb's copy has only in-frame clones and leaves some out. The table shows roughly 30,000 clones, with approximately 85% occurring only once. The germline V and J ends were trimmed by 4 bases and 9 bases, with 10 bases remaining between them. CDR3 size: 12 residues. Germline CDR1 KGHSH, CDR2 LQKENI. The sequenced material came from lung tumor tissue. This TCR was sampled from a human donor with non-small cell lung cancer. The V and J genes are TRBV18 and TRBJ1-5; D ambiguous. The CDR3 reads CASSHFEGPQHF. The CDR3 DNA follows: TGTGCCAGCTCACACTTCGAGGGGCCCCAGCATTTT.